A selection of T cell receptor beta chains follows, all from one sample in a study of spatial heterogeneity in lung cancer. TCRdb redid the calling of the 5' RACE reads with MiXCR, one entry per CDR3 protein. The sample includes about 15,000 distinct CDR3 sequences, approximately 6% of them seen just once. The specimen was PBMCs, collected at follow-up. Receptors were obtained from a male donor with early-stage non-small cell lung cancer. Both conserved end residues are part of each CDR3.

j_call	v_call	cdr3_aa
TRBJ2-7	TRBV6-6	CASSYSSSGRYEQYF
TRBJ1-1	TRBV5-4	CASSSRGGNTEAFF
TRBJ1-2	TRBV5-1	CASSPTENYGYTF
TRBJ2-1	TRBV28	CASHGLPGLAGGRNEQFF
TRBJ2-3	TRBV4-3	CASSQEGAAPPAADTQYF
TRBJ2-3	TRBV7-3	CASSNRSTDTQYF
TRBJ1-2	TRBV10-3	CATRGGGAANYGYTF
TRBJ2-7	TRBV18	CASSPRGLGYEQYF
TRBJ2-5	TRBV28	CASNSLGGGLETQYF
TRBJ2-4	TRBV7-2	CASSSGGGQGAAKNIQYF
TRBJ2-7	TRBV7-3	CASSPTSGGYEQYF
TRBJ2-2	TRBV6-5	CASSYRQGRTGELFF
TRBJ2-7	TRBV3-1	CASSQVGAGHEQYF
TRBJ1-2	TRBV4-3	CASSQDRLGGGYTF
TRBJ2-7	TRBV20-1	CSASGRAVEQYF
TRBJ1-1	TRBV5-1	CASSSGFGVGTEAFF
TRBJ2-1	TRBV30	CAWSGSGGEQFF
TRBJ1-1	TRBV6-2/TRBV6-3	CASRDSGDTEAFF
TRBJ2-2	TRBV12-3/TRBV12-4	CASSFRTSGTGELFF
TRBJ2-1	TRBV6-6	CASSLQGWGQFF
TRBJ1-2	TRBV7-9	CASGGYGYTF
TRBJ1-2	TRBV10-3	CAIKENRGPNYGYTF
TRBJ1-2	TRBV28	CASSLHTGTEYGYTF
TRBJ2-7	TRBV20-1	CSATPATPGTSGFYEQYF